This T cell receptor (beta chain) was sequenced during a study of T cell repertoires in cytomegalovirus infection. At the level of the study: Matching HLA type and CMV infection were both indicated by public TCR beta signatures.

Study-wide results and caveats: Cumulative public TCR beta family frequency identified CMV carriers with the relevant HLA. HLA-C-restricted CMV-specific TCR beta clonotypes were dominant in the ex vivo response.

This clonotype appeared many times. Its target is not known. TCRdb used MiXCR to reprocess the reads, holding one entry per CDR3 protein. This table holds approximately 290,000 distinct CDR3 sequences, about a quarter found once. V lost 6 bases and J lost 5, with 8 bases in between. This CDR3 has 11 amino acids. This TCR was recovered from a human donor in good health (CMV status not recorded). Some clones in this sample may be carry-over from other donors' samples. This rearrangement joins TRBV12-3 or TRBV12-4 to TRBJ2-7; D not resolved. The sample consisted of PBMCs. CDR3 DNA: TGTGCCAGCAGCCTTCGAAACGAGCAGTACTTC. Translated, it gives CASSLRNEQYF.